The present T cell receptor (beta chain) was sequenced within a study of blood T cell repertoires in COVID-19. Trimming removed 6 bases from V and 1 base from J, with 12 bases in between. CDR1 and CDR2 from the germline V gene are LNHDA and SQIVND (reference sequence). CDR3 length: 14 residues. Sequencing used immunoSEQ multiplex PCR; TCRdb keeps in-frame clones, though not all of them. The table has roughly 500,000 clones, more than 75% seen once. Cohort allocation depended upon clinical history that participants reported. This clone was counted between two and nine times. The V gene is TRBV19, the J gene TRBJ1-1, with D maybe TRBD1 (6 bases). The specimen sequenced was PBMCs or T cells enriched from blood (not recorded which). The TCR sequence derives from a woman between 40 and 55 years old who had recovered from COVID-19. The CDR3 bases are TGTGCCAGTAGCCTTGGGACAAGGAACACTGAAGCTTTCTTT. It codes for CASSLGTRNTEAFF. The full variable domain, with the rest looked up from reference TRBV19 and TRBJ1-1, is DGGITQSPKYLFRKEGQNVTLSCEQNLNHDAMYWYRQDPGQGLRLIYYSQIVNDFQKGDIAEGYSVSREKKESFPLTVTSAQKNPTAFYLCASSLGTRNTEAFFGQGTRLTVV.